One sample yielded the 11 T cell receptor beta chains listed below, sequenced in a study of cytotoxic CD8 clonotypes in ibrutinib-treated CLL. TCRdb keeps only in-frame clones here, not all; method: immunoSEQ multiplex PCR. The sample has around 300,000 clones, around four fifths seen once. The sample consisted of PBMCs, taken before ibrutinib treatment. The receptors shown here come from a human donor with chronic lymphocytic leukemia.

The chain recombines TRBV19 with TRBJ2-7; D gene unclear. This CDR3 contains 14 residues. CDR1 and CDR2 (germline): LNHDA, SQIVND (reference sequence). The V end was cut by 3 bases, the J end by 4 bases, with 13 bases between. DNA for the CDR3: TGTGCCAGTAGTATTAAGAGCGTCTATTACGAGCAGTACTTC. Protein: CASSIKSVYYEQYF.

In this sample, this clone turned up once. The chain couples TRBV5-6 to TRBJ2-1, with D unresolved. The CDR3 contains 11 residues. Trimming cost V 6 bases and J 3 bases, with 4 bases left between them. Germline CDR1 reads SGHDT; CDR2 reads YYEEEE. The CDR3 loop is CASNLYNEQFF. The DNA for the CDR3 is TGTGCCAGCAATCTCTACAATGAGCAGTTCTTC.

This sequence joins TRBV5-4 and TRBJ1-1; no clear D. V shed 4 bases and J shed 2 bases, with 15 bases lying between them. There are 15 residues in the CDR3. CDR1 SGHNT and CDR2 YYREEE come from the germline V gene (reference sequence). The CDR3 nucleotides read TGTGCCAGCAGCCGCCTTGGATTGGGAAACACTGAAGCTTTCTTT. Protein sequence: CASSRLGLGNTEAFF.

V gene TRBV4-3 combines with J gene TRBJ2-7, with TRBD2 as a possible D gene (6 bases). Per germline, CDR1 LGHNA and CDR2 YSLEER. The ends were cut back, 3 bases at V and 2 bases at J, with 20 bases in the middle. The CDR3 length is 17 residues. The CDR3 region has the DNA TGCGCCAGCAGCCAGGTCCTTTCGACTAGTCGTACCTACGAGCAGTACTTC. Translation gives CASSQVLSTSRTYEQYF.

The genes are TRBV29-1 and TRBJ1-5, with 9 bases aligning to TRBD1. CDR1 is SQVTM, CDR2 ANQGSEA, per germline. CDR3 length: 13 residues. Trimming removed 7 bases from V and 3 bases from J; junction bases left unmatched: 4. DNA of the CDR3: TGCAGCGCGGGACAGGGACCCAATCAGCCCCAGCATTTT. This encodes CSAGQGPNQPQHF. Drawing the rest from reference TRBV29-1 and TRBJ1-5, the complete variable domain is SAVISQKPSRDICQRGTSLTIQCQVDSQVTMMFWYRQQPGQSLTLIATANQGSEATYESGFVIDKFPISRPNLTFSTLTVSNMSPEDSSIYLCSAGQGPNQPQHFGDGTRLSIL.

This chain uses TRBV5-1 with TRBJ2-7, with 9 bases aligning to TRBD1. CDR3 size: 14 residues. V trimming: 2 bases; J trimming: 4 bases; junction bases outside the gene matches: 4. Germline V gives CDR1 SGHRS, CDR2 YFSETQ. The DNA of the CDR3 is TGCGCCAGCAGCTTACAGGGGGCGCGTTACGAGCAGTACTTC. Translation: CASSLQGARYEQYF.

This rearrangement joins TRBV5-1 to TRBJ2-3; 8 positions agree with TRBD2. V gave up 1 base and J gave up 4 bases; unmatched junction bases: 8. CDR3 length: 16 amino acids. Germline CDR1 SGHRS, CDR2 YFSETQ. The CDR3 protein is CASSLLVREVADTQYF. CDR3 in DNA: TGCGCCAGCAGCTTGTTAGTGCGGGAGGTCGCAGATACGCAGTATTTT.

This clone was seen a few times. J is TRBJ2-5 and V is TRBV10-2; 11 bases are a match to TRBD2. Germline CDR1 WSHSY, CDR2 SAAADI. The J segment lost 5 bases and the V segment lost 10 bases, leaving 12 bases of the junction unmatched. CDR3 length: 15 residues. CDR3 protein: CATGGLAGGWETQYF. The CDR3 DNA is TGCGCCACCGGGGGGCTAGCGGGAGGTTGGGAGACCCAGTACTTC.

This chain uses TRBV18 with TRBJ2-7, with 7 bases fitting TRBD2. This CDR3 contains 14 residues. Unmatched junction bases numbered 7, after V lost 3 bases and J lost 5 bases. The V gene's germline CDR1 is KGHSH and CDR2 LQKENI. This chain's CDR3 is CASSPGGGSNEQYF. The DNA of the CDR3 is TGTGCCAGCTCACCTGGGGGAGGGTCGAACGAGCAGTACTTC.

The rearrangement joins TRBV28 to TRBJ2-7; TRBD1 matches 11 bases. Unmatched junction bases numbered 3, after V lost 6 bases and J lost 5 bases. This CDR3 has 13 amino acids. CDR1 is MDHEN and CDR2 is SYDVKM in the germline V gene. In nucleotides, the CDR3 is TGTGCCAGCAGAAGGACAGGGGGCAACGAGCAGTACTTC. It specifies CASRRTGGNEQYF.

The chain employs TRBV30 and TRBJ1-5; the D is unclear. CDR1 and CDR2 from the germline V gene are GTSNPN and SVGIG (reference sequence). V was trimmed by 1 base and J by 5 bases, leaving 12 bases between them. This CDR3 is 14 amino acids long. CDR3 bases: TGTGCCTGGAGTGGTGTCGGAGGGTATCAGCCCCAGCATTTT. Protein product: CAWSGVGGYQPQHF.